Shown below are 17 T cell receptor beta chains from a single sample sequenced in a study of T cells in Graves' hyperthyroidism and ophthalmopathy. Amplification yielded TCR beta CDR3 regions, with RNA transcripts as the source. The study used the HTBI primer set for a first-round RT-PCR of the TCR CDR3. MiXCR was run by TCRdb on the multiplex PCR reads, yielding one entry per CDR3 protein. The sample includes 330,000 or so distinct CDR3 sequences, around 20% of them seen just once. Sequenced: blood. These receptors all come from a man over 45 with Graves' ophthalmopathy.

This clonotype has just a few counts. The CDR3: CASVQRVGETQYF. In DNA form, the CDR3 reads TGCGCCAGCGTTCAGCGGGTCGGAGAGACCCAGTACTTC. J is TRBJ2-5 and V is TRBV10-2; the D gene is possibly TRBD2 (6 bases). CDR3 length: 13 amino acids. Between the trimmed V and J ends, which lost 8 bases and 4 bases, there was a span of 14 bases. Germline V CDR1 and CDR2: WSHSY, SAAADI.

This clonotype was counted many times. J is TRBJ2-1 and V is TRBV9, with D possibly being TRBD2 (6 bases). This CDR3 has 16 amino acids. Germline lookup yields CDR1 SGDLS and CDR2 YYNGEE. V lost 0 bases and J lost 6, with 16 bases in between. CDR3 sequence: CASSVAGGRRTNEQFF. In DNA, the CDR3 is TGTGCCAGCAGCGTAGCCGGAGGGCGGCGTACCAATGAGCAGTTCTTC.

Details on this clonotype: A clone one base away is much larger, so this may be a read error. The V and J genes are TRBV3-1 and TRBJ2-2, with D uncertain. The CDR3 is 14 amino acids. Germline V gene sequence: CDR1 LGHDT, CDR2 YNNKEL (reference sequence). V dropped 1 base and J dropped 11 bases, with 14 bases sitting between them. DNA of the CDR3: TGTGCCAGCAGCCAAGCGGCAGGTCATAATGAGCTGTTTTTT. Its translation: CASSQAAGHNELFF.

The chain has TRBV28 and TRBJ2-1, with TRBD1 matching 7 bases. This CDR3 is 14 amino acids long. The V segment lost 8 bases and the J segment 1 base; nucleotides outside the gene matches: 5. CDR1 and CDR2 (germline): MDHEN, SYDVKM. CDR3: CASRDRESYNEQFF. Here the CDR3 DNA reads TGTGCCAGCCGTGACAGGGAATCCTACAATGAGCAGTTCTTC. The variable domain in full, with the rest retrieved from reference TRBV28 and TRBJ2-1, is DVKVTQSSRYLVKRTGEKVFLECVQDMDHENMFWYRQDPGLGLRLIYFSYDVKMKEKGDIPEGYSVSREKKERFSLILESASTNQTSMYLCASRDRESYNEQFFGPGTRLTVL.

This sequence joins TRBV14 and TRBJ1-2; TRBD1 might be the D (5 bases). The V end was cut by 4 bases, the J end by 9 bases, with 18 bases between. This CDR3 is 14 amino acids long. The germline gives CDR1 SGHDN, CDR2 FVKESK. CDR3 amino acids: CASSPGDSLARYTF. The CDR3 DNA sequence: TGTGCCAGCAGCCCCGGCGACAGCTTGGCTCGCTACACCTTC.

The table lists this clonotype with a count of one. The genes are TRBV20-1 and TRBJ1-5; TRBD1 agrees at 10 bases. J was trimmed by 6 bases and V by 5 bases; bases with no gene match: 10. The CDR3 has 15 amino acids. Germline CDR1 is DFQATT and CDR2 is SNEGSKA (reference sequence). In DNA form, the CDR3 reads TGCAGTGCTCCCTCGGGACAGGGGCTAATTCAGCCCCAGCATTTT. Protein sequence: CSAPSGQGLIQPQHF.

CDR3 in amino acids: CASSQEPQGHTEAFF. The DNA of the CDR3 is TGTGCCAGCAGCCAAGAACCCCAGGGTCACACTGAAGCTTTCTTT. The V call is TRBV4-2, the J call TRBJ1-1, with D perhaps matching TRBD1 (5 bases). V dropped 0 bases and J dropped 3 bases, with 11 bases sitting between them. Germline V gene sequence: CDR1 LGHNA, CDR2 YNFKEQ. This CDR3 is 15 amino acids long.

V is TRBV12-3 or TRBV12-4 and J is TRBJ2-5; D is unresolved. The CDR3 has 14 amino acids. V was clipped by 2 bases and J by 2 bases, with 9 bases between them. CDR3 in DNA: TGTGCCAGCAGTTTATCGCAAATTCAAGAGACCCAGTACTTC. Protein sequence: CASSLSQIQETQYF.

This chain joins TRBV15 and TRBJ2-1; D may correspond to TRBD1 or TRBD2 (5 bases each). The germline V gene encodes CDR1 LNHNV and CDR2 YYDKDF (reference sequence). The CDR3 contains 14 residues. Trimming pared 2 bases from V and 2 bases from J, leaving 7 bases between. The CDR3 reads CATSRRGAYNEQFF. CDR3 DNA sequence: TGTGCCACCAGCAGACGGGGCGCCTACAATGAGCAGTTCTTC.

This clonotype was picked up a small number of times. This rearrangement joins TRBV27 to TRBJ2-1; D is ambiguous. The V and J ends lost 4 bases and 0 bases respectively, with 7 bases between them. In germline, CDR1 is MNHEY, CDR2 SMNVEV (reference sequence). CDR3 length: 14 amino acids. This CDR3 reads CASSYGSSYNEQFF. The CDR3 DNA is TGTGCCAGCAGTTACGGAAGCTCCTACAATGAGCAGTTCTTC.

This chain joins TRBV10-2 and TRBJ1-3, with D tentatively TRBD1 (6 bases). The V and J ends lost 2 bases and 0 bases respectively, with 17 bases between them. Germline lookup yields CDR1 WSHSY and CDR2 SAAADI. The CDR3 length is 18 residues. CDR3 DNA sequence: TGCGCCAGCAGTGAGATCTTTGGGGGCCTGAACTCTGGAAACACCATATATTTT. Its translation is CASSEIFGGLNSGNTIYF.

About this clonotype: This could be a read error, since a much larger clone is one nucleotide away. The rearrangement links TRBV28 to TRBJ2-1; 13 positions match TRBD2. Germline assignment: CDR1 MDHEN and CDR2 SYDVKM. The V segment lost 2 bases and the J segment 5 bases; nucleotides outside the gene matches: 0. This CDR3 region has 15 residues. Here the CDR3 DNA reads TGTGCCAGCAGTTTAGGGACTAGCGGGGACAATGAGCAGTTCTTC. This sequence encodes CASSLGTSGDNEQFF.

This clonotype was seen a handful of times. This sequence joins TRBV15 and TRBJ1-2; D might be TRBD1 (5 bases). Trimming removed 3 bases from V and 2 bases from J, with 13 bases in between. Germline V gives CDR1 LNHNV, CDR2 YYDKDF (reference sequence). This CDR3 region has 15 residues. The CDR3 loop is CATSSWDGENYGYTF. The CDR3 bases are TGTGCCACCAGCAGTTGGGACGGTGAGAACTATGGCTACACCTTC.

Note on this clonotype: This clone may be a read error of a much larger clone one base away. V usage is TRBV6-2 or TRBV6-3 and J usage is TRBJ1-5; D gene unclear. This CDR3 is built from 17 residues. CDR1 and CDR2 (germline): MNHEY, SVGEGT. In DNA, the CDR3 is TGTGCCAGCAGTTTGGTCAGGAACTTTCCTAGCAATCGGCCCCAGCATTTT. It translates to CASSLVRNFPSNRPQHF.

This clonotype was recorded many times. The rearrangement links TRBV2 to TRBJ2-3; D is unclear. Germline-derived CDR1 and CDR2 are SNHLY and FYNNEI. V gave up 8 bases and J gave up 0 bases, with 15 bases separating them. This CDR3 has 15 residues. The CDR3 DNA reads TGTGCCAGCCGGCGGTTGTTCTCTAGCACAGATACGCAGTATTTT. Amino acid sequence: CASRRLFSSTDTQYF.

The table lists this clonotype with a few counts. The CDR3 loop is CASSLISNEKLFF. The CDR3, as DNA: TGTGCCAGCAGTTTAATTTCTAATGAAAAACTGTTTTTT. V usage is TRBV28 and J usage is TRBJ1-4, with D unresolved. The CDR3 loop spans 13 amino acids. Germline lookup yields CDR1 MDHEN and CDR2 SYDVKM. V was trimmed by 2 bases and J by 3 bases, leaving 4 bases between them. Using reference TRBV28 and TRBJ1-4 for the parts outside the CDR3, the full variable domain is DVKVTQSSRYLVKRTGEKVFLECVQDMDHENMFWYRQDPGLGLRLIYFSYDVKMKEKGDIPEGYSVSREKKERFSLILESASTNQTSMYLCASSLISNEKLFFGSGTQLSVL.

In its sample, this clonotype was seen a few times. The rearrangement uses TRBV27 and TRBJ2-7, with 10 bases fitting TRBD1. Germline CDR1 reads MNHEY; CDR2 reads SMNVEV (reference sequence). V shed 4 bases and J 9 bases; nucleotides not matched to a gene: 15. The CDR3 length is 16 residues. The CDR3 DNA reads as TGTGCCAGCAGTTCCTCTCCGGGACAGGGGTACACTAGGCAGTACTTC. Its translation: CASSSSPGQGYTRQYF.